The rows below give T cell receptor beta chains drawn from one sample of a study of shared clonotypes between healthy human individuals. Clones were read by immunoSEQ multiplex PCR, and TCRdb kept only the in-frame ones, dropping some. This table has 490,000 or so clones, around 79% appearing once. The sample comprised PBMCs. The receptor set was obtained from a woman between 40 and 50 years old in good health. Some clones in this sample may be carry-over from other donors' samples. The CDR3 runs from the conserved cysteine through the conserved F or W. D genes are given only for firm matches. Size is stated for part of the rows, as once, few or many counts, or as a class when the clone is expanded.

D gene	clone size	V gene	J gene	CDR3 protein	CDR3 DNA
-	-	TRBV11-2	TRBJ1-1	CASSLVLSDYTEAFF	TGTGCCAGCAGCTTAGTTTTGTCGGATTACACTGAAGCTTTCTTT
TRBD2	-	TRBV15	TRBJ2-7	CATSRGWSSGSRDF	TGTGCCACCAGCAGAGGTTGGTCTAGCGGGAGTAGAGACTTC
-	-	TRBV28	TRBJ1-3	CASIPGKGSGNTIYF	TGTGCCAGCATCCCGGGGAAGGGGTCGGGAAACACCATATATTTT
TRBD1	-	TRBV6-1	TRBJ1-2	CASSENRWTGNYGYTF	TGTGCCAGCAGTGAAAATAGGTGGACAGGGAACTATGGCTACACCTTC
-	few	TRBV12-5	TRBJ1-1	CASGVGENTEAFF	TGTGCTAGTGGGGTGGGAGAAAACACTGAAGCTTTCTTT
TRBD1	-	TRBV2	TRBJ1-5	CASSRDRGNQPQHF	TGTGCCAGCAGTCGAGACAGGGGGAATCAGCCCCAGCATTTT
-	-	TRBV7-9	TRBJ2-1	CASSLADLYNEQFF	TGTGCCAGCAGCTTAGCGGACCTCTACAATGAGCAGTTCTTC
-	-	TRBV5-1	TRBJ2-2	CASSGVFGEGGELFF	TGCGCCAGCAGCGGGGTTTTTGGGGAAGGCGGGGAGCTGTTTTTT
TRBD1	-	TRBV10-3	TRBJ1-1	CAISDPRTGGTEAFF	TGTGCCATCAGTGATCCCCGGACAGGGGGCACTGAAGCTTTCTTT
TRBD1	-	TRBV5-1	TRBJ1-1	CASSQTDRGRAFF	TGCGCCAGCAGCCAAACCGACAGGGGGCGAGCTTTCTTT
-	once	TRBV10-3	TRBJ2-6	CAISERATSGANVLTF	TGTGCCATCAGTGAACGGGCGACCTCTGGGGCCAACGTCCTGACTTTC
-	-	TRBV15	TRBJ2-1	CATSLPDWVYNEQFF	TGTGCCACCAGCCTCCCGGATTGGGTCTACAATGAGCAGTTCTTC
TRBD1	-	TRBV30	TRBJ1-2	CAWTGTGSGYTF	TGTGCCTGGACCGGGACAGGGAGCGGCTACACCTTC
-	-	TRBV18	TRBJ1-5	CASSPLQNNQPQHF	TGTGCCAGCTCACCACTACAGAACAATCAGCCCCAGCATTTT
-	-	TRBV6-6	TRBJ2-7	CASSFSGSYEQYF	TGTGCCAGCAGTTTTTCAGGATCCTACGAGCAGTACTTC
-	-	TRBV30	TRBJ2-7	CAWMRKGRGDEQYF	TGTGCCTGGATGCGCAAGGGGCGAGGGGACGAGCAGTACTTC
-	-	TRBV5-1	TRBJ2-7	CASSLEASSYEQYF	TGCGCCAGCAGCTTGGAGGCGAGCTCCTACGAGCAGTACTTC
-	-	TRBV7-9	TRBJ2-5	CASSTNRVLIGETQYF	TGTGCCAGCAGCACAAACAGGGTTTTAATTGGGGAGACCCAGTACTTC
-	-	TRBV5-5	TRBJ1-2	CASSFGPPVRLGGYTF	TGTGCCAGCAGCTTCGGTCCCCCGGTCCGGTTGGGTGGCTACACCTTC
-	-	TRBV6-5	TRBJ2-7	CASSPMGGFTYEQYF	TGTGCCAGCAGCCCTATGGGGGGCTTTACCTACGAGCAGTACTTC
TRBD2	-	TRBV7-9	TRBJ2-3	CASRKTSGSTDTQYF	TGTGCCAGCAGAAAAACTAGCGGCAGCACAGATACGCAGTATTTT
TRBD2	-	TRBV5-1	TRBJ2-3	CASSLGSSGGTDTQYF	TGCGCCAGCAGCTTGGGGTCTAGCGGAGGCACAGATACGCAGTATTTT
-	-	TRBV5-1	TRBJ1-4	CASSLQGLGEEKLFF	TGCGCCAGCAGCTTGCAAGGTTTGGGAGAGGAAAAACTGTTTTTT
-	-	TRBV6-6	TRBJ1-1	CASAFGGPTEAFF	TGTGCCAGCGCTTTCGGTGGTCCCACTGAAGCTTTCTTT
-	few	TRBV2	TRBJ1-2	CASTPGGGVGDTF	TGTGCCAGCACCCCTGGGGGGGGCGTTGGGGACACCTTC
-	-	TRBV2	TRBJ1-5	CASSEAGSYQPQHF	TGTGCCAGCAGTGAAGCAGGGAGTTATCAGCCCCAGCATTTT
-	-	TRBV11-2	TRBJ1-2	CASSRRGRDYGYTF	TGTGCCAGCAGCCGGAGAGGACGGGACTATGGCTACACCTTC
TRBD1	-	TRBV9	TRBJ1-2	CASSVEPGQGAFGYGYTF	TGTGCCAGCAGCGTAGAGCCGGGACAGGGGGCATTCGGCTATGGCTACACCTTC
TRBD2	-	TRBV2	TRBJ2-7	CASRPGGSYEQYF	TGTGCCAGCAGGCCGGGAGGATCCTACGAGCAGTACTTC
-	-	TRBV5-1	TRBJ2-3	CASSSVTDTQYF	TGCGCCAGCTCCTCGGTCACAGATACGCAGTATTTT
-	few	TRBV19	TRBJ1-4	CASSLGTATNEKLFF	TGTGCCAGTAGTCTAGGGACGGCGACGAATGAAAAACTGTTTTTT